Sequencing of this TCR beta chain was carried out in a study of blood T cells in healthy people across ages. Study-wide points: Unsorted PBMC material precluded a definitive naive versus antigen-experienced comparison. Aged donors had fewer naive CD4+ cells and lower diversity than long-lived donors.

The germline V gene encodes CDR1 DFQATT and CDR2 SNEGSKA (reference sequence). The CDR3 covers 14 residues. Trimming pared 5 bases from V and 3 bases from J, leaving 17 bases between. Concerning this clonotype itself: Its antigen is undetermined.

Whenever a sample was processed, at least 7 million PBMCs were isolated. For the second PCR, which ran for about 6 to 11 cycles, a sample-barcoded 5' primer and a J-beta primer mix were used. Each CDR3 protein gets one entry after TCRdb re-called the 5' RACE reads with MiXCR. Counted here are 750,000 to 850,000 distinct CDR3 sequences, just under 25% occurring once; the ten biggest clones make up roughly 3.8%. This same sample was also part of a study on T cells of mothers and their children.

The receptor was isolated from a boy younger than 18 in good health. Sequencing used blood. V gene TRBV20-1 combines with J gene TRBJ2-7; D may be TRBD2 (6 bases). The CDR3 DNA sequence: TGCAGTGCTCCCCCCGGGGACTTTAACTACGAGCAGTACTTC. Translating it yields CSAPPGDFNYEQYF.